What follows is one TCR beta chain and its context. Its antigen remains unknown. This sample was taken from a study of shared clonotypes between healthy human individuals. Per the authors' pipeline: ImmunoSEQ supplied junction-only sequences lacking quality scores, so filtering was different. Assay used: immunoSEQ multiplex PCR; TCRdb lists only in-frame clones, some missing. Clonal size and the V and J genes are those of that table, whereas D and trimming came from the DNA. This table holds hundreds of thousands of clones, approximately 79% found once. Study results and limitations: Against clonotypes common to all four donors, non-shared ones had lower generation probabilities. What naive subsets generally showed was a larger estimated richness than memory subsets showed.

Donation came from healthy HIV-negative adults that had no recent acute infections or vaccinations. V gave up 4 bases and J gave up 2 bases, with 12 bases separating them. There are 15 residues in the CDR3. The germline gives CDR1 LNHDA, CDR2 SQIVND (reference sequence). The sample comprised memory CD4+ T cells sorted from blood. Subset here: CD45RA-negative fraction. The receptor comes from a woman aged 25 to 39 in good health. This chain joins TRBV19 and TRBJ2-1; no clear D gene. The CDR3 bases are TGTGCCAGTAGTAGCGACTGGGCCCCCTACAATGAGCAGTTCTTC. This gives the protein CASSSDWAPYNEQFF.